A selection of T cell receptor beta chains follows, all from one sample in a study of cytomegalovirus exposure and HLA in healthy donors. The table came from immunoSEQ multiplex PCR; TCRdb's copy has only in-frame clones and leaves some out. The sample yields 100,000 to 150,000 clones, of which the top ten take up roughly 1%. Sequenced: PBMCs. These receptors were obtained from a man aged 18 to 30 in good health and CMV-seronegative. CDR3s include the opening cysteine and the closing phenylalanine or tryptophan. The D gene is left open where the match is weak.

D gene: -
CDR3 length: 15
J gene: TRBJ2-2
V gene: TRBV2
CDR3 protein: CASNLRTDSGGELFF
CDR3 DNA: TGTGCCAGCAACTTACGGACAGACTCGGGAGGGGAGCTGTTTTTT

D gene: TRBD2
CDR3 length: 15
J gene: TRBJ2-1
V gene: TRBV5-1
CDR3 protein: CASSPPAGGGNEQFF
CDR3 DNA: TGCGCCAGCAGCCCGCCCGCGGGAGGGGGCAATGAGCAGTTCTTC

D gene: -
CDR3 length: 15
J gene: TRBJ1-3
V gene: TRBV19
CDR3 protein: CASSIGGAIGNTIYF
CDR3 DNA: TGTGCCAGTAGTATTGGCGGCGCGATTGGAAACACCATATATTTT

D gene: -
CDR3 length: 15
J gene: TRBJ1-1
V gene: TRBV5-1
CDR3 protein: CASSLVIVGSTEAFF
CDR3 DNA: TGCGCCAGCAGCTTGGTTATTGTGGGGAGCACTGAAGCTTTCTTT

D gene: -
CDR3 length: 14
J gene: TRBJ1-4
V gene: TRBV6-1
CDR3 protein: CASSLGFEHEKLFF
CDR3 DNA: TGTGCCAGCAGTTTGGGCTTTGAACATGAAAAACTGTTTTTT

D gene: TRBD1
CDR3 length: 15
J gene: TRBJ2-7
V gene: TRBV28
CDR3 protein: CASRGNRGQYYEQYF
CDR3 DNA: TGTGCCAGCAGGGGGAACAGGGGGCAATATTACGAGCAGTACTTC

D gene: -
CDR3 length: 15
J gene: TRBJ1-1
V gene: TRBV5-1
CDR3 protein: CASSGYGTPNTEAFF
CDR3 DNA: TGCGCCAGCAGCGGTTACGGGACACCGAACACTGAAGCTTTCTTT

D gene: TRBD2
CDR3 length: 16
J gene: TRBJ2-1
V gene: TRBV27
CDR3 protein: CASSSPLADKYNEQFF
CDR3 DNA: TGTGCCAGCAGTTCACCCCTAGCGGATAAATACAATGAGCAGTTCTTC

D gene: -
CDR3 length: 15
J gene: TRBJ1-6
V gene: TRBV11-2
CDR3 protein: CASSTISGRNSPLHF
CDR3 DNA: TGTGCCAGCAGCACCATATCAGGGAGGAACTCACCCCTCCACTTT

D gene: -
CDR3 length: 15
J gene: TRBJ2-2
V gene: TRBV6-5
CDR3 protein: CASSYGSGDTGELFF
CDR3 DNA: TGTGCCAGCAGTTATGGTAGCGGAGACACCGGGGAGCTGTTTTTT

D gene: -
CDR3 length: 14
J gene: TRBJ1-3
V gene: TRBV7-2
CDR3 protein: CASSLSGYGNTIYF
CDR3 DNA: TGTGCCAGCAGCTTAAGCGGGTATGGAAACACCATATATTTT

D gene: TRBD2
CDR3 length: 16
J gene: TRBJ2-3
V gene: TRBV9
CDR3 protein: CASSSRPAGGADTQYF
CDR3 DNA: TGTGCCAGCAGCTCAAGACCAGCGGGAGGGGCAGATACGCAGTATTTT

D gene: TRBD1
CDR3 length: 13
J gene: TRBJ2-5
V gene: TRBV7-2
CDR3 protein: CASSPGTAYMQYF
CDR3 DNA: TGTGCCAGCAGCCCAGGGACAGCTTACATGCAGTACTTC

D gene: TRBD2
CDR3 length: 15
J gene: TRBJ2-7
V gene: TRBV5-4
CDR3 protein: CASTLSGVGSYEQYF
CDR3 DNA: TGTGCCAGCACCCTTAGCGGGGTAGGCTCCTACGAGCAGTACTTC

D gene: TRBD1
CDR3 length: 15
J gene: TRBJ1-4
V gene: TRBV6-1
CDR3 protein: CASSAGQGQAEKLFF
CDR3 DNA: TGTGCCAGCAGTGCCGGACAGGGACAAGCTGAAAAACTGTTTTTT

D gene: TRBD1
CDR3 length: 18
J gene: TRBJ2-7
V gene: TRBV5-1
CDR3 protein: CASSSKDRDRIKSYEQYF
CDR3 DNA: TGCGCCAGCAGCTCTAAGGACAGGGATCGGATTAAGTCCTACGAGCAGTACTTC

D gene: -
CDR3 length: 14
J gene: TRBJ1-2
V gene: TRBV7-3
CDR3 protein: CASSPGHSNYGYTF
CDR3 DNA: TGTGCCAGCAGTCCTGGACATAGTAACTATGGCTACACCTTC

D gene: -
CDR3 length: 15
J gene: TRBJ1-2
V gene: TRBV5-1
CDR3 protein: CASSLAGGYPYGYTF
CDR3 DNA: TGCGCCAGCAGCTTGGCCGGCGGATACCCGTATGGCTACACCTTC

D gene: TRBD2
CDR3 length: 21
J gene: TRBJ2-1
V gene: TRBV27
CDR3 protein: CASKFGNPGLAGDSFYNEQFF
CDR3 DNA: TGTGCCAGCAAATTTGGAAATCCGGGACTAGCGGGAGATAGTTTCTACAATGAGCAGTTCTTC

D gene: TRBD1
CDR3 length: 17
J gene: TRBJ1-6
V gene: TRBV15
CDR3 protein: CATSRGTGAPYNSPLHF
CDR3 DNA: TGTGCCACCAGCAGGGGGACAGGGGCGCCCTATAATTCACCCCTCCACTTT

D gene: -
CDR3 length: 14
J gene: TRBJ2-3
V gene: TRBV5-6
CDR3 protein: CASSYTVAADTQYF
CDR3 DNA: TGTGCCAGCAGCTATACCGTGGCGGCAGATACGCAGTATTTT

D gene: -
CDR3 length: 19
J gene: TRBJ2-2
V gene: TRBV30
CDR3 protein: CAWSLPFLVVSANTGELFF
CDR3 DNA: TGTGCCTGGAGTCTCCCATTTCTGGTGGTATCGGCGAACACCGGGGAGCTGTTTTTT

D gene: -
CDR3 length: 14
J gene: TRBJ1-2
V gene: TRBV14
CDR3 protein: CASSQGQGGYGYTF
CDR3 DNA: TGTGCCAGCAGCCAAGGGCAGGGTGGCTATGGCTACACCTTC

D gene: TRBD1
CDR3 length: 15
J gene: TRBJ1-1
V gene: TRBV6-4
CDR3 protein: CASSPTGSGNTEAFF
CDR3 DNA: TGTGCCAGCAGTCCGACAGGGTCCGGGAACACTGAAGCTTTCTTT

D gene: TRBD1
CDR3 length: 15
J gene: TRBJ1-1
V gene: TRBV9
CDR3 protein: CASSGGDRGETEAFF
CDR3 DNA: TGTGCCAGCAGCGGGGGGGACAGGGGGGAGACTGAAGCTTTCTTT

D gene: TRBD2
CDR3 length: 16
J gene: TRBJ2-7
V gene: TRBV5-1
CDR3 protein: CASSAGGGLARYEQYF
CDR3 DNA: TGCGCCAGCAGCGCGGGAGGAGGACTAGCGAGATACGAGCAGTACTTC

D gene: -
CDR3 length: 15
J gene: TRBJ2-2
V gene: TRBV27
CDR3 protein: CASRFQGPDTGELFF
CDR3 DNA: TGTGCCAGCAGATTTCAGGGCCCCGACACCGGGGAGCTGTTTTTT

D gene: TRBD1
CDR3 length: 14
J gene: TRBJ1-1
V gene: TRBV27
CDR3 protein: CASSTWTGNTEAFF
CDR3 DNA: TGTGCCAGCAGTACATGGACAGGCAACACTGAAGCTTTCTTT

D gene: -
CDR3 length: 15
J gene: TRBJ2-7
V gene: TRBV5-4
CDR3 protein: CASSLQSGNSYEQYF
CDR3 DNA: TGTGCCAGCAGCTTGCAGTCAGGAAACTCCTACGAGCAGTACTTC

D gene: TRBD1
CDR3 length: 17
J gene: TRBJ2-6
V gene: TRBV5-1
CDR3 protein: CASSADRGGGGANVLTF
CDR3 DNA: TGCGCCAGCAGCGCGGACAGGGGAGGCGGTGGGGCCAACGTCCTGACTTTC

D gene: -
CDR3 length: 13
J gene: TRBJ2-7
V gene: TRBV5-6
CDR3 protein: CASRPQGVHEQYF
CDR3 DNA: TGTGCCAGCAGGCCACAGGGAGTCCACGAGCAGTACTTC

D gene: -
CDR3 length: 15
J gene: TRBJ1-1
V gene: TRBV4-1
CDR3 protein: CASSSPHVSRTEAFF
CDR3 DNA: TGCGCCAGCAGCTCGCCACATGTAAGTCGCACTGAAGCTTTCTTT

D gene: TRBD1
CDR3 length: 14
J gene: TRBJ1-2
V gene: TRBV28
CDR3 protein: CASKTGGKDYGYTF
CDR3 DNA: TGTGCCAGCAAGACAGGGGGGAAGGACTATGGCTACACCTTC

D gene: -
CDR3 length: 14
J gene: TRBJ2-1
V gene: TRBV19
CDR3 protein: CASSIQNEDNEQFF
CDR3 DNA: TGTGCCAGTAGTATACAGAATGAAGACAATGAGCAGTTCTTC

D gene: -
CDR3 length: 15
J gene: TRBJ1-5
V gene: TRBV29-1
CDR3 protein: CSVVVGGQVGQPQHF
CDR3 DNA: TGCAGCGTTGTTGTCGGGGGGCAGGTGGGACAGCCCCAGCATTTT

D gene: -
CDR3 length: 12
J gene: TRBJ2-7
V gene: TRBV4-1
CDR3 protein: CASSQSRSEQYF
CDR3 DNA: TGCGCCAGCAGCCAAAGCCGGAGCGAGCAGTACTTC

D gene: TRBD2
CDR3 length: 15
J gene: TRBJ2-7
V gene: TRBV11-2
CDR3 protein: CASSAGLANTYEQYF
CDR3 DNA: TGTGCCAGCAGCGCGGGACTAGCAAACACCTACGAGCAGTACTTC

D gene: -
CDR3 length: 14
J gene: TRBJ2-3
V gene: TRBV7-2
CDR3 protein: CASSLGASTDTQYF
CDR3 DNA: TGTGCCAGCAGCTTAGGTGCGAGCACAGATACGCAGTATTTT

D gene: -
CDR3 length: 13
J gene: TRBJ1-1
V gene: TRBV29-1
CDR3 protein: CSASTLADTEAFF
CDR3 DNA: TGCAGCGCCTCCACCCTGGCAGACACTGAAGCTTTCTTT

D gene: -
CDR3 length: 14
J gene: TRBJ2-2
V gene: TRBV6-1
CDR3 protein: CASSEGGHTGELFF
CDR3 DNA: TGTGCCAGCAGTGAGGGGGGGCACACCGGGGAGCTGTTTTTT

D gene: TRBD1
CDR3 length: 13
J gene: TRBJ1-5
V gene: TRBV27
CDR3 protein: CASSSDRGQPQHF
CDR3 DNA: TGTGCCAGCAGTTCGGACAGGGGGCAGCCCCAGCATTTT

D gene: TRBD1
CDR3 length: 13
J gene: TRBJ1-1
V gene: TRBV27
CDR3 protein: CASSLDREGRAFF
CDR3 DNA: TGTGCCAGCAGTCTAGACAGGGAAGGGAGAGCTTTCTTT

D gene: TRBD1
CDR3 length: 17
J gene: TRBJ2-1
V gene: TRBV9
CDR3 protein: CASSVELRDRRNNEQFF
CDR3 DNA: TGTGCCAGCAGCGTAGAGCTGAGGGACAGGCGGAACAATGAGCAGTTCTTC

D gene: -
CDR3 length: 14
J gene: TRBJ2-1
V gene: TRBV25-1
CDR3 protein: CASSGPGSYNEQFF
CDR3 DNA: TGTGCCAGCAGTGGCCCAGGGTCCTACAATGAGCAGTTCTTC

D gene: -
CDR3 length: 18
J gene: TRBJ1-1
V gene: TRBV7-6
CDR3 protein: CASSHRAVNRDEDTEAFF
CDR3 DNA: TGTGCCAGCAGCCACCGGGCGGTTAACAGGGATGAAGACACTGAAGCTTTCTTT

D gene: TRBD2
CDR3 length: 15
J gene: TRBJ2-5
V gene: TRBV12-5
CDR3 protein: CASGLASGSGETQYF
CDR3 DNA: TGTGCTAGTGGTTTGGCTAGCGGGAGTGGAGAGACCCAGTACTTC

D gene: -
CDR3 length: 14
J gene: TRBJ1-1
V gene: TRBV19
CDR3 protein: CASRAGTKNTEAFF
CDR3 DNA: TGTGCCAGTAGGGCCGGGACAAAGAACACTGAAGCTTTCTTT

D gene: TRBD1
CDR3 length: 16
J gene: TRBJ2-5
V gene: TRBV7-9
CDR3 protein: CASSADDRGHQETQYF
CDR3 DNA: TGTGCCAGCAGCGCCGACGACAGGGGACACCAAGAGACCCAGTACTTC

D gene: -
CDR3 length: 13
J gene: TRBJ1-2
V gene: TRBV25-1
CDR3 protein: CASSHGYDYGYTF
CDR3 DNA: TGTGCCAGCAGTCACGGGTACGACTATGGCTACACCTTC

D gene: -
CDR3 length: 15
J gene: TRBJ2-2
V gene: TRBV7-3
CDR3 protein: CASSLQVSNTGELFF
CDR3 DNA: TGTGCCAGCAGCTTACAGGTCTCAAACACCGGGGAGCTGTTTTTT

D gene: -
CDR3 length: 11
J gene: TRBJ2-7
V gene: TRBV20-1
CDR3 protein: CSARQGYEQYF
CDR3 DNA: TGCAGTGCTCGGCAGGGCTACGAGCAGTACTTC

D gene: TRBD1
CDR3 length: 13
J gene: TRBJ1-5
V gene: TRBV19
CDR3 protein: CASRTGGNQPQHF
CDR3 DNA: TGTGCCAGTAGAACAGGGGGCAATCAGCCCCAGCATTTT

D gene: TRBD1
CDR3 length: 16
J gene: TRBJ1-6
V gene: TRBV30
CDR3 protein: CAWSARDRGRNSPLHF
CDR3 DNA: TGTGCCTGGAGTGCGCGTGACAGGGGGCGAAATTCACCCCTCCACTTT

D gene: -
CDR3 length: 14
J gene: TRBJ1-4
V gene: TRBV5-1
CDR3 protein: CASSLANRNEKLFF
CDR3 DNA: TGCGCCAGCAGCTTGGCCAACAGGAATGAAAAACTGTTTTTT

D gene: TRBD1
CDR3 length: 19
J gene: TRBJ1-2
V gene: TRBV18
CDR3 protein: CASSPLPSGGLPGNYGYTF
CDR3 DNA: TGTGCCAGCTCACCACTCCCGTCAGGGGGCTTACCAGGAAACTATGGCTACACCTTC

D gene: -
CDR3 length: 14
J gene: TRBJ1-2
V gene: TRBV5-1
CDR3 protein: CASTTGQHAGGYTF
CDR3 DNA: TGCGCCAGCACCACAGGACAGCACGCAGGGGGCTACACCTTC

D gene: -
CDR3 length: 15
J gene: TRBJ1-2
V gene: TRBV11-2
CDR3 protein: CASSSGGGGVYGYTF
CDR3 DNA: TGTGCCAGCAGCTCCGGGGGAGGGGGGGTCTATGGCTACACCTTC

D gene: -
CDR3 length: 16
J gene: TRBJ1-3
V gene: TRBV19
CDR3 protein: CASTDSGLGAGNTIYF
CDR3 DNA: TGTGCCAGTACCGACTCAGGGCTTGGAGCTGGAAACACCATATATTTT

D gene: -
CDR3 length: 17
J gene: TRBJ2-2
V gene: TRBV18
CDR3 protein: CASSPLPRMGNTGELFF
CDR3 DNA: TGTGCCAGCTCCCCTTTACCGAGGATGGGTAACACCGGGGAGCTGTTTTTT

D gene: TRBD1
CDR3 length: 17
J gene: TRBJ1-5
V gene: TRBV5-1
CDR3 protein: CASSEGTGNVLNQPQHF
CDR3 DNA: TGCGCCAGCAGCGAAGGGACAGGGAACGTCCTCAATCAGCCCCAGCATTTT